This record covers a single TCR beta chain. What antigen it recognizes has not been identified. One base away there is no much larger clone; base qualities are not given. TCR CDR3 regions were amplified from genomic DNA by multiplex PCR using the deep immunoSEQ assay. For each cell subset, the extracted genomic DNA was distributed evenly across all wells of several immunoSEQ 96-well plates, and each plate served as one replicate. For sorted subsets, about 200 ng genomic DNA, equal to tens of thousands of T cell genomes, was loaded into each replicate PCR. The purified libraries were quantified using a Qubit 3.0 fluorometer, sized with a Bioanalyzer 2100, and then quantified again using the KAPA Library Quantification kit. Every immunoSEQ 96-well plate was sequenced on a separate single-read 150-cycle Illumina NextSeq 550 flow cell. The authors' pipeline ran thus. Because the immunoSEQ output included only junctional sequences and no quality scores, the filtering could not be the same as the filtering used for full-length reads. To assign V/J genes and CDR3, sequences were annotated using PyIR, a Python wrapper for IgBLAST v1.9, with IMGT germline references. Reads were removed for weak V/J assignments (E-value above 1e-6), missing CDR3, stop codons, out-of-frame junctions, or ambiguous translated residues. V3J clonotypes were defined by identical inferred V gene, J gene, and CDR3 amino acid sequence. Percentage overlap between repertoires was computed as shared unique clonotypes divided by the size of the smaller repertoire. Three approaches were used to assess repertoire richness: RTK rarefaction, the Chao1 estimator, and Recon v2.1 estimates of unobserved clonotypes. Generation probabilities were computed with OLGA for all TCRbeta clonotypes obtained by the gDNA method from several donors. TCRdb re-hosts the immuneACCESS table, in-frame sequences only. Its copies lack some clones; in the studies checked, an unresolved V gene accounts for under half of them, and the cause for the rest is not known. D and trimming come from the DNA, and the V and J calls and clone size come from that table. This sample is represented by about 2,100,000 clones; about 92% of them were singletons. Under 2% of the sample rests with the top ten.

The CDR3 starts with the cysteine, ends with the phenylalanine, and has 16 residues. Only the CDR3 portion is preserved as DNA: 48 bases, with reading frame beginning at the first base. From the germline V gene (reference sequence), CDR1 is MNHEY and CDR2 is SMNVEV. Trimming accounts for 7 bases at V and 3 bases at J, while the number of junction bases matched to no gene is 12. This sample was taken from a study of shared clonotypes between healthy human individuals (dated by TCRdb to the early 2020s). Study-level background: The cohort comprised a couple of women and a few men aged 18 to 49 years. For each donor, CD4 naive and CD4 memory were each given three plates, CD8 naive was given two plates, and CD8 memory was given one plate. The study deeply sequenced blood TCR repertoires of several healthy adults to estimate repertoire size and the extent of clonotype sharing between individuals. To increase sequencing depth and limit assay-specific biases, different laboratories used diverse techniques to prepare libraries and sequence TCR repertoires. Leukapheresis yielded between about 0.94 and 9.5 billion PBMCs per donor. Overall study results and their limits: Estimated clonotype richness was generally larger for naive than for memory subsets. Across a few donors, approximately 4.9% of naive CD4, roughly 3.4% of naive CD8, under 2.5% of memory CD4, and 0.3% to 0.45% of memory CD8 clonotypes were shared. Even with the large sequencing depth, rarefaction of the sorted-subset datasets indicated that sequencing was incomplete. Pairwise subsampling led to the expectation that sequencing depth would affect the degree of clonotype sharing among donors. Higher generation probabilities were observed for clonotypes shared by all four sorted-subset donors than for non-shared clonotypes. Sampling was restricted to blood, and TCR repertoires in tissues likely differ from the TCR repertoires found in blood. The small number of donors limited the genetic and exposure-history diversity represented.

CD8 naive samples consisted of CD45RO-negative cells that were positively selected for CCR7, yielding a CD45RA+CCR7+ population without TemRA cells. The donors were healthy, HIV-negative adults who had no recently reported acute infections or vaccinations. Every donor was a Caucasian adult living in Nashville, Tennessee, USA. Blood was collected by leukapheresis, and PBMCs were isolated by Ficoll-Histopaque density gradient centrifugation and then cryopreserved in liquid nitrogen vapor phase. Analytical flow cytometry was used to check the purity and quantity of each magnetically sorted T cell population. Genomic DNA was isolated from every sorted fraction and measured by UV absorbance on a Nanodrop 2000c.

The source material was naive CD8+ T cells from PBMCs. Explained via the paper, the cell subset or site label denotes: CD45RA+CCR7+. The sequence derives from a man between 18 and 35 years old in good health. Some clones in this sample may be carry-over from other donors' samples. The rearranged chain carries TRBV27 and TRBJ2-1, and 7 bases in between align with TRBD2. The bases read TGTGCCAGCACCTACGGGGCGGGAGAGGTCTACAATGAGCAGTTCTTC. Translated, this gives CASTYGAGEVYNEQFF.